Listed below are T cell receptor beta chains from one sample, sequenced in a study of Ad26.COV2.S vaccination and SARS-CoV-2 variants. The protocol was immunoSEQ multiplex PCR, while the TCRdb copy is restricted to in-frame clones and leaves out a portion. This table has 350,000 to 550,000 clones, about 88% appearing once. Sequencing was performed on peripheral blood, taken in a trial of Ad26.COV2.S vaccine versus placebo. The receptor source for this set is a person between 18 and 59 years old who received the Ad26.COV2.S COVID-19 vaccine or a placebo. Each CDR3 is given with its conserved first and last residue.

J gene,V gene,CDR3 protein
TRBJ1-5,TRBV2,CASSRQGMGNQPQHF
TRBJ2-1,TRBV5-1,CASSLEAFEQFF
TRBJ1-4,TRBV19,CASSGRSNEKLFF
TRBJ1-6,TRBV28,CASSSTGLNSPLHF
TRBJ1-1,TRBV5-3,CARSPSSDTEAFF
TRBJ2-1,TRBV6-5,CASSYGVSYNEQFF
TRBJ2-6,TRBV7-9,CASSLPESSGANVLTF
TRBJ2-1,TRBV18,CASSPPLGRVGVYNEQFF
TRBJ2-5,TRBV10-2,CASSGPQGARETQYF
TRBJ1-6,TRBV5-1,CASSPQGKGSPLHF
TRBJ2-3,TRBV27,CASRLWGPRGNTQYF
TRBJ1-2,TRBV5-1,CASSLTQAQPNYGYTF
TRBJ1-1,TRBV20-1,CSASFGENTEAFF
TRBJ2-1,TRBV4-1,CASSPYSDREEGYNEQFF
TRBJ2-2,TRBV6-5,CASSSAGADTGELFF
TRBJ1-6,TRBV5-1,CASSLVGQAEPLHF
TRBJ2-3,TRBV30,CAWSPKPLGDTQYF
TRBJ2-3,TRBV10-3,CAIRGGGADTQYF
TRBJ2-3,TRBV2,CASGYTDTQYF
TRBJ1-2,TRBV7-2,CASSLVSGDANYGYTF
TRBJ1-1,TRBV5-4,CASSFSQGATEAFF
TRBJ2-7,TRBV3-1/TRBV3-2,CASSHWGAEQYF
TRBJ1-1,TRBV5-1,CASSLGRVGAEAFF
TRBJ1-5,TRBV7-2,CASSQTGSNQPQHF
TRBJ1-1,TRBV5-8,CASSRQGWSTEAFF
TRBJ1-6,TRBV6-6,CASSLGQGAGLSLHF
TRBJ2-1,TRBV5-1,CASSLGVGDRLGNEQFF
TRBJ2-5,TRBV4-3,CASSETISGGYQETQYF
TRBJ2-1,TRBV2,CASSRTSGRGNEQFF
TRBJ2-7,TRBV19,CASTSYQGYEQYF
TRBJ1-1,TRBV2,CASERDVNTEAFF
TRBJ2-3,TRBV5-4,CASSLRTGGDTQYF
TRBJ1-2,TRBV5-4,CASNRQGIEDGYTF
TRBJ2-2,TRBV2,CASWQGENTGELFF
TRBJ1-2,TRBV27,CASSTGQGRWYGYTF
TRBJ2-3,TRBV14,CASSARVRTSPDTQYF
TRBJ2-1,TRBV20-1,CSASRDMNNEQFF
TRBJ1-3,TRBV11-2,CASSSPRRSINTIYF
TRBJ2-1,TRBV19,CASSPGLNAHNEQFF
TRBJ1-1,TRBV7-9,CASSLETGYTEAFF
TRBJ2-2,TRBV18,CASSPRTGRNTGELFF
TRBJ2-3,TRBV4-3,CASSQDLPAVDTDTQYF
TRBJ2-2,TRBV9,CASSVGGGQNTGELFF
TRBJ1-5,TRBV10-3,CAISNWDRGLGDSNQPQHF
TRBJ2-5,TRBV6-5,CASSYPTGHGGETQYF
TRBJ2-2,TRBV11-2,CASSRLAGGDAGELFF
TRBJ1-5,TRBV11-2,CASSPGQGRRPQHF
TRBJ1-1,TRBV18,CASSPASSTEAFF